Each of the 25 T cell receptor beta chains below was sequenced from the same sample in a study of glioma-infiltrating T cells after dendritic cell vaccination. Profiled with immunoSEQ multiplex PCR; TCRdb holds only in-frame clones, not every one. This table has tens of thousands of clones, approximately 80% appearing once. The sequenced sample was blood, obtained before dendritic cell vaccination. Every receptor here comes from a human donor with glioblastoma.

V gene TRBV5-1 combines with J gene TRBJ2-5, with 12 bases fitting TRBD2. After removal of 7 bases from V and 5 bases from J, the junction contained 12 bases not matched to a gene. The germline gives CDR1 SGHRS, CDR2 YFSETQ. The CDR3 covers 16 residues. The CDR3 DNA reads TGCGCCAGCGGGGATCCGGGACTAGCGGGTGGGGAGACCCAGTACTTC. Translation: CASGDPGLAGGETQYF.

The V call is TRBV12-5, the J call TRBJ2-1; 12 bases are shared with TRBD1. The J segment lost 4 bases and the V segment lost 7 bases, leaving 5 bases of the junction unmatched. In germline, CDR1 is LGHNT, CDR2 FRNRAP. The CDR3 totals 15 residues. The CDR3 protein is CASARGQGAYNEQFF. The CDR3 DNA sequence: TGTGCTAGTGCCAGGGGACAGGGGGCTTACAATGAGCAGTTCTTC.

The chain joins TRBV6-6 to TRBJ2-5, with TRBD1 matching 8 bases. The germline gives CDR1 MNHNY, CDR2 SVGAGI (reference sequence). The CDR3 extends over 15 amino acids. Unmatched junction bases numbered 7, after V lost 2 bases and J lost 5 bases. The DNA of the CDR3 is TGTGCCAGCAGTTACATTGGGACAGGCGCCGAGACCCAGTACTTC. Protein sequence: CASSYIGTGAETQYF.

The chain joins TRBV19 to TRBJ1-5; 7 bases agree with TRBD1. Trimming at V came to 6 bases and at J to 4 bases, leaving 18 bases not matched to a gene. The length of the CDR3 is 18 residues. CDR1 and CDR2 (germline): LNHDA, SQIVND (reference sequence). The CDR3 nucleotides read TGTGCCAGTAGAAGGAGGGGAAACAGGGGACGTGGGAATCAGCCCCAGCATTTT. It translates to CASRRRGNRGRGNQPQHF. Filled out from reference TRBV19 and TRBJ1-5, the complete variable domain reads DGGITQSPKYLFRKEGQNVTLSCEQNLNHDAMYWYRQDPGQGLRLIYYSQIVNDFQKGDIAEGYSVSREKKESFPLTVTSAQKNPTAFYLCASRRRGNRGRGNQPQHFGDGTRLSIL.

The CDR3 DNA is TGTGCCAGCGTGCCTAGCGGGAGCTCCTACAATGAGCAGTTCTTC. Protein product: CASVPSGSSYNEQFF. The chain couples TRBV2 to TRBJ2-1; 10 bases align to TRBD2. The CDR3 loop spans 15 amino acids. CDR1 and CDR2 from the germline V gene are SNHLY and FYNNEI. V lost 8 bases and J lost 0; bases outside the gene matches: 4.

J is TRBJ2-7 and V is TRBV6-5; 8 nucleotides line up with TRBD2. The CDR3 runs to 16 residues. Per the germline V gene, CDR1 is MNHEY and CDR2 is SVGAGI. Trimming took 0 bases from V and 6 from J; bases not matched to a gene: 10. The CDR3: CASSYSSSGGSVEQYF. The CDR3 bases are TGTGCCAGCAGTTACTCGTCGTCGGGGGGGTCCGTCGAGCAGTACTTC.

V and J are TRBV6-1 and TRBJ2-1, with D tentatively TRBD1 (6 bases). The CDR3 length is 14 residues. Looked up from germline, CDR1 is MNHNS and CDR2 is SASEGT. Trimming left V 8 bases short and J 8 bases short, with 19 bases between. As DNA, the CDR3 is TGTGCCAGCTTGTGGACAGCCGCTAAAGATGAGCAGTTCTTC. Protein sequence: CASLWTAAKDEQFF.

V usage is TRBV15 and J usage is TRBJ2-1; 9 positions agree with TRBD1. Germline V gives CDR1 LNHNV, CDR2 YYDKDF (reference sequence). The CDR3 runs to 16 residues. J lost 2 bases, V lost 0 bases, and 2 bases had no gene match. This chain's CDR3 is CATSRDGDRAYNEQFF. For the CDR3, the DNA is TGTGCCACCAGCAGAGACGGGGACAGGGCCTACAATGAGCAGTTCTTC.

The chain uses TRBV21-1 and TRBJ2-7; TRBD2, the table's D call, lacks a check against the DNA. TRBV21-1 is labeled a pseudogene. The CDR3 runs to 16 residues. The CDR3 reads CASSKKGTGGKNEQYV. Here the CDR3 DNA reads TGTGCCAGCAGCAAAAAGGGGACCGGGGGTAAGAACGAGCAGTACGTC.

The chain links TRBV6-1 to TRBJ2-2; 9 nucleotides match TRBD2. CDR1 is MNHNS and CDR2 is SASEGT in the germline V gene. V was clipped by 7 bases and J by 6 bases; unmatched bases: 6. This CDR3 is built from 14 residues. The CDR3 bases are TGTGCCAGCATGCTAGCGGGGAAGGCCGGGGAGCTGTTTTTT. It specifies CASMLAGKAGELFF.

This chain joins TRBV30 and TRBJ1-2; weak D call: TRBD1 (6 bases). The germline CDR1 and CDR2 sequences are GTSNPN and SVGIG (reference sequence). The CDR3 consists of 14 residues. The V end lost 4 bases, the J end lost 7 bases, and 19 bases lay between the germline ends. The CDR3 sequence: CAWTKTGLASGYTF. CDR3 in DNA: TGTGCCTGGACTAAGACAGGCCTAGCCTCTGGCTACACCTTC.

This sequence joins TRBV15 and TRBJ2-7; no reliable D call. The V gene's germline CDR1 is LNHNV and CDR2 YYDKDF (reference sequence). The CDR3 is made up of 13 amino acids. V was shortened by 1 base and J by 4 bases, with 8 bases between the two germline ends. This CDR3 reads CATSRVSSYEQYF. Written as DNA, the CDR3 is TGTGCCACCAGCAGAGTATCCAGTTACGAGCAGTACTTC.

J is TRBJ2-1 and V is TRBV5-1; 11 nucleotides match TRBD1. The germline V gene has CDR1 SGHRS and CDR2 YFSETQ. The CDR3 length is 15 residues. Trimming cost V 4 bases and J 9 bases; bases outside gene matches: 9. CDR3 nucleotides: TGCGCCAGCAGCCCGGGGGGACAGGGGGTTGGTGAGCAGTTCTTC. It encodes CASSPGGQGVGEQFF.

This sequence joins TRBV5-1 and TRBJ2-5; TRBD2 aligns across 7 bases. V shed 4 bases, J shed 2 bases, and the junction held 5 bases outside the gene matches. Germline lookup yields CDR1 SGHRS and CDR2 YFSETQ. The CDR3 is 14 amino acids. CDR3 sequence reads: CASSPGTTQETQYF. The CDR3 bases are TGCGCCAGCAGCCCAGGGACTACACAAGAGACCCAGTACTTC.

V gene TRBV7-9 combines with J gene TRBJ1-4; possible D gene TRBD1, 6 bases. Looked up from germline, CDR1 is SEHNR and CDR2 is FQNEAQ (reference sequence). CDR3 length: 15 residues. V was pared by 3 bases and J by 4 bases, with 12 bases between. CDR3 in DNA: TGTGCCAGCAGCTTGGACAGTGGCCTTAATGAAAAACTGTTTTTT. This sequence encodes CASSLDSGLNEKLFF. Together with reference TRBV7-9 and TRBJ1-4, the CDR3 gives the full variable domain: DTGVSQNPRHKITKRGQNVTFRCDPISEHNRLYWYRQTLGQGPEFLTYFQNEAQLEKSRLLSDRFSAERPKGSFSTLEIQRTEQGDSAMYLCASSLDSGLNEKLFFGSGTQLSVL.

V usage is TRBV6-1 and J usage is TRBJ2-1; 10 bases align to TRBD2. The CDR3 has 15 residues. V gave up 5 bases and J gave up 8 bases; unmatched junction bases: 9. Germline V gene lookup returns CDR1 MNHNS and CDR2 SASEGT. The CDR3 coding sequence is TGTGCCAGCAGTAGGAGCGGGAGGGCCGCCGATGAGCAGTTCTTC. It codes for CASSRSGRAADEQFF.

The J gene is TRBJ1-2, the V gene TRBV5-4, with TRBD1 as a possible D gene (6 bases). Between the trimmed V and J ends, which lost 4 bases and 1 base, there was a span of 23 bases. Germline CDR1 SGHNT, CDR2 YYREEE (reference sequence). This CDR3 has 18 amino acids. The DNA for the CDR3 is TGTGCCAGCAGCCCTATTGGGCAGGGGAGGGTTGTTAACTATGGCTACACCTTC. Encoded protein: CASSPIGQGRVVNYGYTF.

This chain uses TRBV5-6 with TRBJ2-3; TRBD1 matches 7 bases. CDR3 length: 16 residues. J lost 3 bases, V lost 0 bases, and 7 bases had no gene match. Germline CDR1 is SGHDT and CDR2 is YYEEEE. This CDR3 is CASSLGYGTETDTQYF. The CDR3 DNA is TGTGCCAGCAGCTTGGGTTACGGGACAGAGACAGATACGCAGTATTTT. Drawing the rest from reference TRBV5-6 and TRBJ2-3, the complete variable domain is DAGVTQSPTHLIKTRGQQVTLRCSPKSGHDTVSWYQQALGQGPQFIFQYYEEEERQRGNFPDRFSGHQFPNYSSELNVNALLLGDSALYLCASSLGYGTETDTQYFGPGTRLTVL.

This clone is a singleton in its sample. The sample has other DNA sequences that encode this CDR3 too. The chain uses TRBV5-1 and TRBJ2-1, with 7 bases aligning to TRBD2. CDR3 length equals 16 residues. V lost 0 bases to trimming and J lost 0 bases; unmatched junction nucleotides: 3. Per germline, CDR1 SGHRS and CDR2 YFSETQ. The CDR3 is CASSLDGGSSYNEQFF. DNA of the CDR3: TGCGCCAGCAGCTTGGACGGCGGGAGCTCCTACAATGAGCAGTTCTTC.

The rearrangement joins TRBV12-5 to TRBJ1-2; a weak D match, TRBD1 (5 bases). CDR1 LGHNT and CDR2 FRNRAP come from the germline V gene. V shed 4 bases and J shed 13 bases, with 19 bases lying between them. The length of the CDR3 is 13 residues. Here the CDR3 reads CASGSPSGQSVTF. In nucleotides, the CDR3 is TGTGCTAGTGGTTCCCCGTCCGGACAATCTGTCACCTTC.

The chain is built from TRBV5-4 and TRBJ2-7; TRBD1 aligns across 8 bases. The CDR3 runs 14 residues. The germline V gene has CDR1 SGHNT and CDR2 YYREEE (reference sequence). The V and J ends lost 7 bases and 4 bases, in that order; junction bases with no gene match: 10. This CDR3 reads CASGRNRGFYEQYF. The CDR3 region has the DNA TGTGCCAGCGGTCGTAACAGGGGGTTTTACGAGCAGTACTTC.

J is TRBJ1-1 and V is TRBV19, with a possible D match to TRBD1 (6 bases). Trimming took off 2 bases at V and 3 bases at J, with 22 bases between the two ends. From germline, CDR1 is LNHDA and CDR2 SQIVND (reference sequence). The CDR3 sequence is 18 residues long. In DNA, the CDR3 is TGTGCCAGTAGTATACCCCATGAACGAGGACAGAAAGACACTGAAGCTTTCTTT. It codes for CASSIPHERGQKDTEAFF.

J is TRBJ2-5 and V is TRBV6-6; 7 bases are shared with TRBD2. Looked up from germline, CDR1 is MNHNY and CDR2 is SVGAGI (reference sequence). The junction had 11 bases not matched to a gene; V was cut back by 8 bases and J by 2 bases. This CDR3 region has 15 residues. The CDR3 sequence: CASGGHRGVQETQYF. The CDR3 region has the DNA TGTGCCAGCGGAGGACACCGGGGGGTACAAGAGACCCAGTACTTC.

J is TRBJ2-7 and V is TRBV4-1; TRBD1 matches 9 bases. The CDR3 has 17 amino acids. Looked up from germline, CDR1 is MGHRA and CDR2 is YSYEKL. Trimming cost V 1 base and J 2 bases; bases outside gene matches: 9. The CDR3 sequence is CASSQGNDRGYPYEQYF. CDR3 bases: TGCGCCAGCAGCCAAGGGAATGACAGGGGGTACCCCTACGAGCAGTACTTC.

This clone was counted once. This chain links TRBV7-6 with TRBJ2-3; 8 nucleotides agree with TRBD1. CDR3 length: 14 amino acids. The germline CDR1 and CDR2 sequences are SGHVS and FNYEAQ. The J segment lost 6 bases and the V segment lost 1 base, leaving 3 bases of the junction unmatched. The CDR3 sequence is CASSLGRTGDTQYF. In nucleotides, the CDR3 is TGTGCCAGCAGCTTAGGCCGGACAGGGGATACGCAGTATTTT.